A single sample gave rise to the 20 T cell receptor beta chains below, sequenced in a study of blood T cell repertoires in COVID-19. The data were produced by immunoSEQ multiplex PCR, yet TCRdb's version contains in-frame clones alone and is incomplete. The profile shows approximately 230,000 clones, about 90% of them singletons. The sample comprised peripheral blood. These receptors were taken from a young man with active or convalescent COVID-19.

The gene calls are TRBV5-1 and TRBJ2-1, with 8 bases aligning to TRBD2. Germline trimming cut 3 bases from V and 9 bases from J; bases unmatched to any gene: 8. Germline-derived CDR1 and CDR2 are SGHRS and YFSETQ. The CDR3 loop spans 14 amino acids. DNA of the CDR3: TGCGCCAGCAGCTCGAGCGGGAGCGTGTTTGAGCAGTTCTTC. Translated, it gives CASSSSGSVFEQFF.

Written as DNA, the CDR3 is TGTGCCAGCAGCACCGGACAGGGAAACATTCAGTACTTC. It translates to CASSTGQGNIQYF. V is TRBV7-3 and J is TRBJ2-4, with 8 positions matching TRBD1. With V trimmed by 5 bases and J by 6 bases, 3 bases remained unmatched. The CDR3 sequence is 13 residues long. Looked up from germline, CDR1 is SGHTA and CDR2 is FQGTGA.

This chain uses TRBV3-1 (or the pseudogene TRBV3-2) with TRBJ2-4; TRBD2 might be the D (6 bases). This CDR3 comprises 15 residues. Germline-derived CDR1 and CDR2 are LGHDT and YNNKEL (reference sequence). With 3 bases removed from V and 0 bases from J, the gap between germline ends came to 9 bases. The CDR3 bases are TGTGCCAGCAGCCAGGGGGGACTAGCCAAAAACATTCAGTACTTC. Its protein product is CASSQGGLAKNIQYF.

This chain connects TRBV5-1 to TRBJ2-1, with 11 bases aligning to TRBD2. The CDR3 is made up of 15 amino acids. Losses at the gene ends were 0 bases for V and 8 bases for J; bases not matched to a gene: 4. The germline V gene has CDR1 SGHRS and CDR2 YFSETQ. In DNA, the CDR3 is TGCGCCAGCAGCTTGGGGCTAGCGGGGGGTTATGAGCAGTTCTTC. Translation gives CASSLGLAGGYEQFF.

The CDR3 loop is CASTGVGGRPQHF. Here the CDR3 DNA reads TGTGCCAGCACCGGCGTTGGGGGGAGGCCCCAGCATTTT. The chain combines TRBV12-3 or TRBV12-4 with TRBJ1-5; perhaps TRBD1 as D (5 bases). CDR3 length equals 13 residues. V was cut by 7 bases and J by 9 bases, with 16 bases left in between.

The rearrangement joins TRBV10-2 to TRBJ1-1, with 9 bases that match TRBD1. The germline V gene encodes CDR1 WSHSY and CDR2 SAAADI. The J segment lost 5 bases and the V segment lost 3 bases, leaving 10 bases of the junction unmatched. The CDR3 runs to 16 residues. The CDR3 coding sequence is TGCGCCAGCAGTGATGCACCGGGACAGGGATATACTGAAGCTTTCTTT. This encodes CASSDAPGQGYTEAFF.

As concerns this clone: In the same sample, other DNA sequences code for this CDR3. The chain employs TRBV19 and TRBJ1-1; D uncertain. The V gene's germline CDR1 is LNHDA and CDR2 SQIVND (reference sequence). CDR3 size: 13 residues. Trimming left V 3 bases short and J 2 bases short, with 7 bases between. In DNA form, the CDR3 reads TGTGCCAGTAGTATGGAGAGTAACACTGAAGCTTTCTTT. Translated: CASSMESNTEAFF.

The rearrangement uses TRBV11-3 and TRBJ2-3; 9 positions agree with TRBD2. V lost 3 bases to trimming and J lost 5 bases; unmatched junction nucleotides: 9. The germline V gene has CDR1 SGHNT and CDR2 YENEEA. The CDR3 loop spans 16 amino acids. The CDR3 sequence: CASSFAGGPDGDTQYF. CDR3 in DNA: TGTGCCAGCAGCTTCGCGGGAGGGCCGGATGGAGATACGCAGTATTTT.

The CDR3 protein is CASSDFQAGDTGELFF. Here the CDR3 DNA reads TGCGCCAGCAGTGATTTTCAAGCGGGGGACACCGGGGAGCTGTTTTTT. This sequence joins TRBV10-2 and TRBJ2-2; 8 nucleotides line up with TRBD2. This CDR3 is 16 amino acids long. Per germline, CDR1 WSHSY and CDR2 SAAADI. The V segment lost 3 bases and the J segment 3 bases; nucleotides outside the gene matches: 6.

The gene calls are TRBV15 and TRBJ2-5; no clear D. Germline V gene data show CDR1 as LNHNV and CDR2 as YYDKDF (reference sequence). The CDR3 has 13 amino acids. Trimming removed 4 bases at V and 10 bases at J, with 16 bases between. CDR3 sequence: CATSTARGGDQYF. CDR3 coding DNA: TGTGCCACCAGCACCGCGCGTGGTGGAGACCAGTACTTC.

The CDR3 is CASSMSADYGYTF. The DNA of the CDR3 is TGTGCCAGTAGTATGTCCGCAGATTATGGCTACACCTTC. The genes are TRBV19 and TRBJ1-2, with D unclear. CDR1 is LNHDA, CDR2 SQIVND, per germline (reference sequence). With 3 bases removed from V and 5 bases from J, the gap between germline ends came to 10 bases. This CDR3 spans 13 amino acids.

The genes are TRBV3-1 (or the pseudogene TRBV3-2) and TRBJ2-1, with 12 bases that match TRBD2. Germline V CDR1 and CDR2: LGHDT, YNNKEL (reference sequence). V trimming: 2 bases; J trimming: 4 bases; junction bases outside the gene matches: 12. The length of the CDR3 is 19 residues. CDR3 amino acids: CASSQQKTTLAGGYNEQFF. The CDR3 nucleotides read TGTGCCAGCAGCCAACAAAAAACCACACTAGCGGGGGGATACAATGAGCAGTTCTTC.

The chain employs TRBV6-6 and TRBJ1-3; possible D gene TRBD1, 5 bases. This CDR3 region has 12 residues. CDR1 is MNHNY, CDR2 SVGAGI, per germline (reference sequence). The germline V and J ends were trimmed by 5 bases and 4 bases, with 6 bases remaining between them. The CDR3 nucleotides read TGTGCCAGCAGTCCAGGGGGAAACACCATATATTTT. Protein: CASSPGGNTIYF.

V gene TRBV10-3 combines with J gene TRBJ1-2; TRBD1 agrees at 9 bases. This CDR3 is built from 15 residues. CDR1 ENHRY and CDR2 SYGVKD come from the germline V gene. With V trimmed by 10 bases and J by 4 bases, 13 bases remained unmatched. Written as DNA, the CDR3 is TGTGCCAGCCAGGACAACCTACAGGGGGCCTATGGCTACACCTTC. This gives the protein CASQDNLQGAYGYTF.

The chain couples TRBV7-9 to TRBJ2-1; 13 bases are a match to TRBD2. After removal of 10 bases from V and 0 bases from J, the junction contained 9 bases not matched to a gene. Germline CDR1 reads SEHNR; CDR2 reads FQNEAQ (reference sequence). This CDR3 is built from 17 residues. CDR3 sequence reads: CATPGLAGLSSYNEQFF. In DNA form, the CDR3 reads TGTGCCACCCCGGGACTAGCGGGGCTTAGCTCCTACAATGAGCAGTTCTTC.

The CDR3 sequence: CASSQVLGGGRTDTQYF. The CDR3 nucleotides are TGTGCCAGCAGCCAAGTTTTGGGCGGGGGGCGCACAGATACGCAGTATTTT. This chain joins TRBV3-1 (or the pseudogene TRBV3-2) and TRBJ2-3, with 8 bases fitting TRBD2. Germline CDR1 reads LGHDT; CDR2 reads YNNKEL (reference sequence). The CDR3 is made up of 17 amino acids. Trimming removed 1 base from V and 1 base from J; junction bases left unmatched: 7.

J is TRBJ1-4 and V is TRBV28; 8 bases agree with TRBD1. This CDR3 has 14 amino acids. The germline V gene encodes CDR1 MDHEN and CDR2 SYDVKM. V was pared by 6 bases and J by 5 bases, with 5 bases of the junction left unmatched. CDR3 loop: CASSFRTGNEKLFF. Here the CDR3 DNA reads TGTGCCAGCAGCTTTCGGACAGGGAATGAAAAACTGTTTTTT.

The CDR3, as DNA: TGTGCCAGCAGTCTAGCGAACACAGATACGCAGTATTTT. Encoded protein: CASSLANTDTQYF. The genes are TRBV6-5 and TRBJ2-3; possibly TRBD2 for D (6 bases). Trimming stripped 5 bases from V and 2 bases from J, with 8 bases between. Germline V gene sequence: CDR1 MNHEY, CDR2 SVGAGI. The CDR3 length is 13 residues.

Worth noting for this clone: The same CDR3 arises from other DNA sequences in this sample as well. The chain employs TRBV7-2 and TRBJ1-1, with 8 positions matching TRBD1. The CDR3 is 14 amino acids. Losses at the gene ends were 5 bases for V and 5 bases for J; bases not matched to a gene: 7. Germline loops: CDR1 SGHTA, CDR2 FQGNSA. The CDR3 DNA is TGTGCCAGCAGCCCACGACAGGGGAGGACTGAAGCTTTCTTT. Protein sequence: CASSPRQGRTEAFF.

The rearrangement links TRBV3-1 (or the pseudogene TRBV3-2) to TRBJ2-7; 8 bases agree with TRBD2. The ends lost 4 bases at V and 0 bases at J; junction bases unmatched: 5. Germline loops: CDR1 LGHDT, CDR2 YNNKEL (reference sequence). The CDR3 is 15 residues long. In DNA, the CDR3 is TGTGCCAGCAGCCTAGGCGGGGGGAACTCCTACGAGCAGTACTTC. It yields the protein CASSLGGGNSYEQYF.